A single sample gave rise to the 19 T cell receptor beta chains below, sequenced in a study of T cells in Graves' hyperthyroidism and ophthalmopathy. Amplification targeted TCR beta CDR3 regions from RNA transcripts. The TCR CDR3 first-round RT-PCR relied on the HTBI primer set. Each CDR3 protein gets one entry after TCRdb re-called the multiplex PCR reads with MiXCR. The data show 300,000 to 500,000 distinct CDR3 sequences, with just under 15% seen just once and approximately 32% held by the top ten. The specimen sequenced was blood. The receptors were gathered from a woman under 40 with Graves' hyperthyroidism.

V gene TRBV6-1 combines with J gene TRBJ1-1, with D uncertain. V lost 2 bases and J 10 bases, leaving 11 bases between the germline ends. Germline assignment: CDR1 MNHNS and CDR2 SASEGT. There are 12 residues in the CDR3. The CDR3 DNA reads TGTGCCAGCAGTGAATTGGTGCGGCTAGCTTTCTTT. Protein sequence: CASSELVRLAFF.

This clonotype has only a few counts. J is TRBJ2-1 and V is TRBV7-9; tentative D call: TRBD1 (6 bases). CDR1 and CDR2 from the germline V gene are SEHNR and FQNEAQ (reference sequence). The CDR3 runs 11 residues. Trimming left V 11 bases short and J 6 bases short, with 11 bases between. The CDR3 region has the DNA TGTGCCCCAACAGGGACCAATGAGCAGTTCTTC. It encodes CAPTGTNEQFF.

Details on this clonotype: Because the CDR3 is missing its conserved closing phenylalanine or tryptophan, this is likely a read error. The J gene is TRBJ2-7, the V gene TRBV28, with 8 nucleotides matching TRBD2. V was clipped by 3 bases and J by 3 bases; unmatched bases: 10. CDR3 length: 16 residues. CDR1 MDHEN and CDR2 SYDVKM come from the germline V gene. CDR3 in DNA: TGTGCCAGCAGTTTTCCCCCGACTAGCGCCAGCTACGAGCAGTACCTC. Protein sequence: CASSFPPTSASYEQYL.

This clonotype was detected only a few times. The rearrangement uses TRBV15 and TRBJ1-2; 8 bases are a match to TRBD1. The length of the CDR3 is 14 residues. V shed 3 bases, J shed 11 bases, and the junction held 11 bases outside the gene matches. Germline CDR1 reads LNHNV; CDR2 reads YYDKDF (reference sequence). In nucleotides, the CDR3 is TGTGCCACCAGCAGGGAAACCGGGACAGGAGATTACACCTTC. It yields the protein CATSRETGTGDYTF.

This clonotype was seen at least ten times. This chain uses TRBV2 with TRBJ2-1; possibly TRBD1 for D (7 bases). CDR1 and CDR2 (germline): SNHLY, FYNNEI. V was cut by 7 bases and J by 6 bases, with 16 bases left in between. The CDR3 is 14 residues long. CDR3 region: CASKEGARSNEQFF. CDR3 sequence (DNA): TGTGCCAGCAAGGAGGGGGCGCGTTCCAATGAGCAGTTCTTC.

J is TRBJ2-2 and V is TRBV20-1; D remains unclear. Germline V gives CDR1 DFQATT, CDR2 SNEGSKA (reference sequence). Deletions cut 3 bases from V and 5 bases from J, with 7 bases between. The CDR3 has 12 residues. CDR3 residues: CSARRRTGELFF. The CDR3 bases are TGCAGTGCTAGGCGTCGTACCGGGGAGCTGTTTTTT.

This clonotype was counted at least ten times. The chain links TRBV2 to TRBJ2-7, with D perhaps TRBD1 (6 bases). Germline CDR1 and CDR2: SNHLY and FYNNEI. The CDR3 consists of 13 residues. Trimming stripped 8 bases from V and 2 bases from J, with 13 bases between. The CDR3 DNA sequence: TGTGCCAGCTCCGCTAGGGGGACCTACGAGCAGTACTTC. Protein: CASSARGTYEQYF.

This clonotype was seen a few times. This sequence joins TRBV18 and TRBJ2-3; D gene ambiguous. The length of the CDR3 is 17 residues. V was trimmed by 3 bases and J by 0 bases, leaving 16 bases between them. Germline V lookup: CDR1 KGHSH, CDR2 LQKENI. CDR3 nucleotide sequence: TGTGCCAGCTCACCGAGGAAGGCGGCCAGGAGCACAGATACGCAGTATTTT. This codes for CASSPRKAARSTDTQYF.

This chain links TRBV3-1 with TRBJ2-2; TRBD1 aligns across 9 bases. The CDR3 extends over 17 amino acids. CDR1 and CDR2 (germline): LGHDT, YNNKEL (reference sequence). J lost 3 bases, V lost 2 bases, and 7 bases had no gene match. The DNA for the CDR3 is TGTGCCAGCAGCCAAAATCCCGACAGGGGGTACACCGGGGAGCTGTTTTTT. It translates to CASSQNPDRGYTGELFF.

The sample holds a few counts of this clonotype. The V call is TRBV19, the J call TRBJ1-2; possible D gene TRBD1, 6 bases. V lost 3 bases to trimming and J lost 7 bases, with 12 bases between them. Germline CDR1 and CDR2: LNHDA and SQIVND (reference sequence). This CDR3 is 13 amino acids long. The CDR3 coding sequence is TGTGCCAGTAGTATCGACAGGAGAGGTGGCTACACCTTC. Its protein is CASSIDRRGGYTF.

This clonotype has at least ten counts. The genes are TRBV4-1 and TRBJ2-3; 7 nucleotides align to TRBD2. The V gene end was trimmed by 3 bases and the J gene end by 5 bases; junction bases not matched to a gene: 8. The CDR3 is 15 residues long. CDR1 is MGHRA, CDR2 YSYEKL, per germline. The CDR3 bases are TGCGCCAGCAGCCAGGCCGGACGGGAGGAAGATACGCAGTATTTT. This sequence encodes CASSQAGREEDTQYF.

This clonotype was counted a few times. The gene calls are TRBV2 and TRBJ1-1; a weak D match, TRBD1 (5 bases). This CDR3 spans 13 amino acids. The V gene lost 7 bases and the J gene lost 4 bases, with 13 bases spanning the gap. The germline V gene encodes CDR1 SNHLY and CDR2 FYNNEI. Written as DNA, the CDR3 is TGTGCCAGCACCACGGGGGTGAGCACTGAAGCTTTCTTT. This gives the protein CASTTGVSTEAFF.

This clonotype was observed a handful of times. The V and J genes are TRBV7-9 and TRBJ1-3; D might be TRBD1 (5 bases). CDR1 and CDR2 (germline): SEHNR, FQNEAQ (reference sequence). This CDR3 has 15 amino acids. V was cut by 3 bases and J by 1 base, with 10 bases left in between. CDR3 sequence (DNA): TGTGCCAGCAGCTTCCAAGGGGAGTCTGGAAACACCATATATTTT. Its protein is CASSFQGESGNTIYF.

The sample holds one count of this clonotype. The chain has TRBV11-2 and TRBJ2-1; 7 bases are shared with TRBD2. This CDR3 is 15 amino acids long. J was trimmed by 1 base and V by 7 bases; bases with no gene match: 7. Germline CDR1 SGHAT, CDR2 FQNNGV. The CDR3, as DNA: TGTGCCAGCACCCGTGGCGGGGGTTCCTACAATGAGCAGTTCTTC. It specifies CASTRGGGSYNEQFF.

This clonotype was detected many times. J is TRBJ2-7 and V is TRBV3-1; D unclear. Germline CDR1 is LGHDT and CDR2 is YNNKEL (reference sequence). The CDR3 extends over 14 amino acids. V was pared by 0 bases and J by 2 bases, with 8 bases between. CDR3 amino acids: CASSQEVGTYEQYF. The DNA of the CDR3 is TGTGCCAGCAGCCAAGAGGTCGGAACCTACGAGCAGTACTTC.

This clonotype was seen repeatedly, ten times or more. The chain has TRBV12-3 or TRBV12-4 and TRBJ2-1; 7 bases map to TRBD2. V was pared by 4 bases and J by 10 bases, with 4 bases of the junction left unmatched. The CDR3 consists of 12 residues. The CDR3 protein is CASSSTRGEQFF. CDR3 DNA sequence: TGTGCCAGCAGTTCAACGCGGGGGGAGCAGTTCTTC.

This chain uses TRBV20-1 with TRBJ1-6, with D unresolved. Germline assignment: CDR1 DFQATT and CDR2 SNEGSKA (reference sequence). The germline V and J ends were trimmed by 1 base and 6 bases, with 16 bases remaining between them. The CDR3 is made up of 16 amino acids. CDR3 sequence reads: CSARGGHQNVNSPLHF. The CDR3 DNA reads TGCAGTGCTAGAGGGGGTCACCAGAACGTTAATTCACCCCTCCACTTT.

This clonotype occurred many times. CDR3 DNA sequence: TGTGCCAGCTCACCACTCAGGGGGTCACTGTCAGATACGCAGTATTTT. Its protein is CASSPLRGSLSDTQYF. This sequence joins TRBV18 and TRBJ2-3; 7 positions match TRBD1. The V gene's germline CDR1 is KGHSH and CDR2 LQKENI. This CDR3 is 16 amino acids long. Unmatched junction bases numbered 8, after V lost 1 base and J lost 4 bases.

Many counts were recorded for this clonotype. V and J are TRBV12-3 or TRBV12-4 and TRBJ1-1; 8 bases match TRBD1. This CDR3 comprises 14 residues. V gave up 6 bases and J gave up 1 base; unmatched junction bases: 4. This CDR3 reads CASREGTGNTEAFF. The CDR3 nucleotides read TGTGCCAGCAGGGAAGGGACAGGGAACACTGAAGCTTTCTTT.